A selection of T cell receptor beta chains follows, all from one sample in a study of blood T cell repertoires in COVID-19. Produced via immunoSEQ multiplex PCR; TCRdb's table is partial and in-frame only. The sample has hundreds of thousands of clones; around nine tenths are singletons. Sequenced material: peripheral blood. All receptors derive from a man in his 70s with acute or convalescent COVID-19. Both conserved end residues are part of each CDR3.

cdr3_aa: CASSLLAGGISEQFF; v_call: TRBV7-2
cdr3_aa: CASSFGDSTDTQYF; v_call: TRBV5-1
cdr3_aa: CASSPRPPRAEETQYF; v_call: TRBV3-1/TRBV3-2
cdr3_aa: CASSSTWGAGTEAFF; v_call: TRBV6-5
cdr3_aa: CASRATSDSYEQYF; v_call: TRBV3-1/TRBV3-2
cdr3_aa: CASIRSGTHNQPQHF; v_call: TRBV5-8
cdr3_aa: CATSDTGQYYGYTF; v_call: TRBV24-1
cdr3_aa: CASSLGGFGNTIYF; v_call: TRBV11-2
cdr3_aa: CASSPDRLNQPQHF; v_call: TRBV27
cdr3_aa: CASSVGRRAGAQETQYF; v_call: TRBV9
cdr3_aa: CASSLSGKLGALVAYEQYF; v_call: TRBV7-3
cdr3_aa: CASSRGQTNYGYTF; v_call: TRBV28
cdr3_aa: CASSGLAGETQYF; v_call: TRBV10-1
cdr3_aa: CASRGQGWQPQHF; v_call: TRBV12-2
cdr3_aa: CASSFAGGELFF; v_call: TRBV12-3/TRBV12-4
cdr3_aa: CASSFGRGGTQSSDTQYF; v_call: TRBV11-3
cdr3_aa: CASRLTGGEQFF; v_call: TRBV12-3/TRBV12-4
cdr3_aa: CASSSSPGGYGYTF; v_call: TRBV7-2
cdr3_aa: CASSWEPPPGELFF; v_call: TRBV5-8
cdr3_aa: CASSIYYRGSSTDTQYF; v_call: TRBV19
cdr3_aa: CASSFNYEQYF; v_call: TRBV5-6
cdr3_aa: CASSLTSGGGFYNEQFF; v_call: TRBV10-2
cdr3_aa: CASSQDRGGRQETQYF; v_call: TRBV3-1/TRBV3-2
cdr3_aa: CASSSQNSNQPQHF; v_call: TRBV19
cdr3_aa: CASSRGGLAGGMTGELFF; v_call: TRBV4-3
cdr3_aa: CASSIGIGEQFF; v_call: TRBV19